These T cell receptor beta chains were read from a single sample in a study of blood T cell repertoires in COVID-19. Sequencing was performed with immunoSEQ multiplex PCR; in TCRdb, only in-frame clones are kept and a portion is missing. The sample has nearly 80,000 clones; roughly 80% are singletons. Sequencing was performed on peripheral blood. The receptors stem from a woman in her sixties or seventies with acute or convalescent COVID-19. CDR3s include the opening cysteine and the closing phenylalanine or tryptophan. D genes are given only for firm matches. Only part of the rows carry a size: once, few, many, or a class if the clone is expanded.

.	TRBD1	TRBV19	TRBJ1-1	CASSRPGQFVGYTEAFF	TGTGCCAGTAGTAGACCGGGACAGTTCGTCGGGTACACTGAAGCTTTCTTT
once	.	TRBV7-3	TRBJ1-1	CASEGDVTEAFF	TGTGCCAGCGAAGGGGATGTCACTGAAGCTTTCTTT
.	.	TRBV9	TRBJ2-1	CASSAGNEQFF	TGTGCCAGCAGCGCAGGCAATGAGCAGTTCTTC
.	.	TRBV5-4	TRBJ2-1	CASMERIRSSYNEQFF	TGTGCCAGCATGGAACGGATACGGAGCTCCTACAATGAGCAGTTCTTC
.	TRBD2	TRBV11-2	TRBJ2-5	CASSLGLAEQETQYF	TGTGCCAGCAGCTTGGGACTAGCGGAACAAGAGACCCAGTACTTC
.	TRBD1	TRBV5-6	TRBJ1-1	CASSLVQGAGEAFF	TGTGCCAGCAGCTTGGTTCAGGGGGCCGGTGAAGCTTTCTTT
.	.	TRBV19	TRBJ2-1	CASSIVGAINEQFF	TGTGCCAGTAGTATAGTAGGAGCGATCAATGAGCAGTTCTTC
.	.	TRBV7-3	TRBJ2-2	CASSLALATGELFF	TGTGCCAGCAGCTTAGCACTAGCAACCGGGGAGCTGTTTTTT
.	TRBD1	TRBV19	TRBJ2-4	CASMGQGVNIQYF	TGTGCCAGTATGGGACAGGGGGTAAACATTCAGTACTTC
.	.	TRBV2	TRBJ2-5	CASRWSQETQYF	TGTGCCAGCAGGTGGAGCCAAGAGACCCAGTACTTC
.	.	TRBV5-1	TRBJ2-2	CASSSLGAGAGELFF	TGCGCCAGCAGCTCGCTTGGTGCAGGGGCCGGGGAGCTGTTTTTT
.	.	TRBV10-2	TRBJ2-4	CASTQEDIQYF	TGCGCCAGCACCCAGGAGGACATTCAGTACTTC
.	.	TRBV6-5	TRBJ2-2	CASRVKGVTGELFF	TGTGCCAGCAGAGTAAAGGGAGTCACCGGGGAGCTGTTTTTT
.	TRBD1	TRBV5-1	TRBJ1-2	CASSLASGQGDYGYTF	TGCGCCAGCAGCTTGGCTTCGGGACAGGGGGACTATGGCTACACCTTC
.	TRBD1	TRBV19	TRBJ2-5	CASSTGQVWRETQYF	TGTGCCAGTAGTACCGGACAGGTGTGGAGAGAGACCCAGTACTTC